The 3 T cell receptor beta chains given below trace back to one sample, sequenced in a study of blood T cell repertoires in COVID-19. The method was immunoSEQ multiplex PCR; TCRdb's version includes in-frame clones alone and lacks a portion of them. The table lists around 380,000 clones, roughly 77% of them singletons, with about 1.2% in the top ten. Input material: peripheral blood. The receptors here all came from a human donor with acute or convalescent COVID-19. The donor label of this sample is uncertain.

The CDR3 reads CASSPPYQETQYF. CDR3 bases: TGTGCCAGCAGTCCTCCGTACCAAGAGACCCAGTACTTC. This chain joins TRBV28 and TRBJ2-5; D is undetermined. The germline V and J ends were trimmed by 5 bases and 0 bases, with 7 bases remaining between them. CDR1 is MDHEN, CDR2 SYDVKM, per germline. This CDR3 is 13 amino acids long.

V is TRBV5-5 and J is TRBJ1-3; D is perhaps TRBD1 (6 bases). Germline loops: CDR1 SGHKS, CDR2 YYEKEE (reference sequence). The CDR3 is made up of 13 amino acids. Trimming pared 0 bases from V and 8 bases from J, leaving 9 bases between. The CDR3 bases are TGTGCCAGCAGCTTGGTTGAGGGGGACACCATATATTTT. Translation gives CASSLVEGDTIYF.

This chain joins TRBV9 and TRBJ1-5; tentative D call: TRBD1 (5 bases). This CDR3 is 16 amino acids long. CDR1 is SGDLS, CDR2 YYNGEE, per germline. V was pared by 4 bases and J by 2 bases, with 16 bases between. CDR3 in amino acids: CASSPSGMGGNQPQHF. In nucleotides, the CDR3 is TGTGCCAGCAGCCCATCAGGGATGGGCGGCAATCAGCCCCAGCATTTT.